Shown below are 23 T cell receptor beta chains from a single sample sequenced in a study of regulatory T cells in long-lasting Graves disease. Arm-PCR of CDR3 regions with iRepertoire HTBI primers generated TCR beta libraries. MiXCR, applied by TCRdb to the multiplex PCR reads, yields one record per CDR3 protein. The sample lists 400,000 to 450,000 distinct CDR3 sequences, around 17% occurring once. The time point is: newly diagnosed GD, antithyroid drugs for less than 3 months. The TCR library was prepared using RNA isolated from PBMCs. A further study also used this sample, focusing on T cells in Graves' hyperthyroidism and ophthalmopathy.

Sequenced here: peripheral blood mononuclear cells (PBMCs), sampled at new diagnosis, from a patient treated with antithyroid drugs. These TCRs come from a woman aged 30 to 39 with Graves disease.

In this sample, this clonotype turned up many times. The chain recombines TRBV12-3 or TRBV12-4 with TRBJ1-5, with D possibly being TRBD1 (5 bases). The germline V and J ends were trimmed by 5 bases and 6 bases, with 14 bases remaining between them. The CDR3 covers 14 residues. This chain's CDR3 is CASSPQGMAQPQHF. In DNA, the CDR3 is TGTGCCAGCAGTCCGCAGGGAATGGCTCAGCCCCAGCATTTT.

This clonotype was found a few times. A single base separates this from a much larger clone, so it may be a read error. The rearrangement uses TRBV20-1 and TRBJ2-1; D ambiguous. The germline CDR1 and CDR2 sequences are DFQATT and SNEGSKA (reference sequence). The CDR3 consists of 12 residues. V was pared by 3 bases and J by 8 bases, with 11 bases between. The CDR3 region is CSASPQEYEQFF. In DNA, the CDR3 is TGCAGTGCTAGCCCCCAGGAATATGAGCAGTTCTTC.

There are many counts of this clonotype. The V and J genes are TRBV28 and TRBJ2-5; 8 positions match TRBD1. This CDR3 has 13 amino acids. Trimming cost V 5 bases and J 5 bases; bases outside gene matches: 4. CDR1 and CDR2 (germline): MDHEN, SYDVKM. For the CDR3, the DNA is TGTGCCAGCAGTCACAGGGGGTTGGAGACCCAGTACTTC. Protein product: CASSHRGLETQYF. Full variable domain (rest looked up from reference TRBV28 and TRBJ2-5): DVKVTQSSRYLVKRTGEKVFLECVQDMDHENMFWYRQDPGLGLRLIYFSYDVKMKEKGDIPEGYSVSREKKERFSLILESASTNQTSMYLCASSHRGLETQYFGPGTRLLVL.

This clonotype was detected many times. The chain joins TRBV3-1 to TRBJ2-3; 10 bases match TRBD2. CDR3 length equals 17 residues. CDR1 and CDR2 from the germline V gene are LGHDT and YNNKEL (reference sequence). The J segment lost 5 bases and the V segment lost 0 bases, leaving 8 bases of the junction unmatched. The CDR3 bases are TGTGCCAGCAGCCAAGATGGGTCTAGCGGGAGATTAGATACGCAGTATTTT. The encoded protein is CASSQDGSSGRLDTQYF.

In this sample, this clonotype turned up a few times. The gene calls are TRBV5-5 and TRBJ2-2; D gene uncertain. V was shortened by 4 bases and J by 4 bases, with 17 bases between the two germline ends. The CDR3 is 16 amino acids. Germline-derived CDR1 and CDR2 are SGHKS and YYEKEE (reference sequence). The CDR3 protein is CASSLTPLRTTGELFF. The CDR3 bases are TGTGCCAGCAGCCTGACCCCCCTTCGGACCACCGGGGAGCTGTTTTTT. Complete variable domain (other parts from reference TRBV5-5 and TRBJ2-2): DAGVTQSPTHLIKTRGQQVTLRCSPISGHKSVSWYQQVLGQGPQFIFQYYEKEERGRGNFPDRFSARQFPNYSSELNVNALLLGDSALYLCASSLTPLRTTGELFFGEGSRLTVL.

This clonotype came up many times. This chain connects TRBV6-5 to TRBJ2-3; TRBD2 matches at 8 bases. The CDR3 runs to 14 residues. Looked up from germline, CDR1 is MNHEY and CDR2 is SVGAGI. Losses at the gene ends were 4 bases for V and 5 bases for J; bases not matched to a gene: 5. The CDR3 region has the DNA TGTGCCAGCAGTTTAGGCCTAGCGGGAGATACGCAGTATTTT. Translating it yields CASSLGLAGDTQYF.

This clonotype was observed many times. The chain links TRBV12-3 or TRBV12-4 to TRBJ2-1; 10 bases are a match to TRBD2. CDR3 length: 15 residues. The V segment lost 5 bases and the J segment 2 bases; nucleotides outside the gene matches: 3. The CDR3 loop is CASSRGTSAYNEQFF. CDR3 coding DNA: TGTGCCAGCAGTCGCGGGACTAGCGCCTACAATGAGCAGTTCTTC.

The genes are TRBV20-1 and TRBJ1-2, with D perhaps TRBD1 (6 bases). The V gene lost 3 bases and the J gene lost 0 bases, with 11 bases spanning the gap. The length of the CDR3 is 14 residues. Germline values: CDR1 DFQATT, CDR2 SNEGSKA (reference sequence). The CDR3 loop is CSARRDTANYGYTF. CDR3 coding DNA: TGCAGTGCTAGGAGGGACACCGCTAACTATGGCTACACCTTC.

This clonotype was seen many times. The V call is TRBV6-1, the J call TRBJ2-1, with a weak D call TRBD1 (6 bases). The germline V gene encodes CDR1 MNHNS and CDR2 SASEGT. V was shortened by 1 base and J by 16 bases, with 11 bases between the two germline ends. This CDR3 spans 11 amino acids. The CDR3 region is CASSEGDKEFF. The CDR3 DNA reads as TGTGCCAGCAGTGAAGGGGACAAGGAATTCTTC.

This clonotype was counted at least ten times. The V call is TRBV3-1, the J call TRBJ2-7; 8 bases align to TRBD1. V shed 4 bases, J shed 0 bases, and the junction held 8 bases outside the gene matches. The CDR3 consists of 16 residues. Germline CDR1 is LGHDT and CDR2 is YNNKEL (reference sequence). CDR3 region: CASSPVGQASSYEQYF. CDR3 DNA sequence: TGTGCCAGCAGCCCCGTGGGACAGGCCTCCTCCTACGAGCAGTACTTC.

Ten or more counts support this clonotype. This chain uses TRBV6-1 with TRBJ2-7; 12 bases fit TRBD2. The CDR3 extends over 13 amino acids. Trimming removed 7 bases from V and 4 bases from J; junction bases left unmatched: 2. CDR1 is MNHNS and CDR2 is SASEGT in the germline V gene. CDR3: CASTTSGSYEQYF. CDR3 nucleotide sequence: TGTGCCAGCACGACTAGCGGGAGTTACGAGCAGTACTTC.

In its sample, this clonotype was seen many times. This CDR3 is CASSYSILVSPKQGYGYTF. The DNA of the CDR3 is TGTGCCAGCAGTTACTCGATTTTGGTCTCCCCAAAGCAAGGCTATGGCTACACCTTC. The J gene is TRBJ1-2, the V gene TRBV6-5; D unresolved. Germline V lookup: CDR1 MNHEY, CDR2 SVGAGI. Trimming removed 0 bases at V and 4 bases at J, with 24 bases between. The CDR3 runs to 19 residues.

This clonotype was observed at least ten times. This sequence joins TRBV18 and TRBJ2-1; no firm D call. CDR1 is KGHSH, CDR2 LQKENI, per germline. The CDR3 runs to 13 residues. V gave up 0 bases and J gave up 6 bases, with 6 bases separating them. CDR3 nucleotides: TGTGCCAGCTCACCACCGGGGTTCAATGAGCAGTTCTTC. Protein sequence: CASSPPGFNEQFF.

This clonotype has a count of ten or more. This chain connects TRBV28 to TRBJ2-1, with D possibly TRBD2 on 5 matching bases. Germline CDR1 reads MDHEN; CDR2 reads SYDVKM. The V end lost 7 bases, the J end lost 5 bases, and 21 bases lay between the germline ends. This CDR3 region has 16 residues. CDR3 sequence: CASTPLDGNGNNEQFF. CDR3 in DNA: TGTGCCAGCACCCCTTTGGACGGAAACGGGAACAATGAGCAGTTCTTC.

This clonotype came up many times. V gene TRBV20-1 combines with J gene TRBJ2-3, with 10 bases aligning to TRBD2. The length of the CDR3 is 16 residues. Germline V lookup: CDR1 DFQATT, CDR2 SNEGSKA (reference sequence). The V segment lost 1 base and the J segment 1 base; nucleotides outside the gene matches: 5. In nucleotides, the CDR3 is TGCAGTGCTAGAGGGGCTAGCGGGAGAGGCACAGATACGCAGTATTTT. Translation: CSARGASGRGTDTQYF.

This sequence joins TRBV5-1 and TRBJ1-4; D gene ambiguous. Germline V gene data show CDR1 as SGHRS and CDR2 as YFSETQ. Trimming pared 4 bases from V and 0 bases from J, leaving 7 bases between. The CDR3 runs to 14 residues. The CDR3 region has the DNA TGCGCCAGCAGCACGGCTGCAACTAATGAAAAACTGTTTTTT. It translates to CASSTAATNEKLFF.

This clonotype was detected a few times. This CDR3 is CASRGGGGPTGELFF. Written as DNA, the CDR3 is TGTGCCAGCAGGGGTGGAGGCGGACCGACCGGGGAGCTGTTTTTT. The rearrangement uses TRBV9 and TRBJ2-2; maybe TRBD2 (5 bases). The germline V gene has CDR1 SGDLS and CDR2 YYNGEE. Deletions cut 5 bases from V and 5 bases from J, with 16 bases between. There are 15 residues in the CDR3. Full variable domain (missing parts from reference TRBV9 and TRBJ2-2): DSGVTQTPKHLITATGQRVTLRCSPRSGDLSVYWYQQSLDQGLQFLIQYYNGEERAKGNILERFSAQQFPDLHSELNLSSLELGDSALYFCASRGGGGPTGELFFGEGSRLTVL.

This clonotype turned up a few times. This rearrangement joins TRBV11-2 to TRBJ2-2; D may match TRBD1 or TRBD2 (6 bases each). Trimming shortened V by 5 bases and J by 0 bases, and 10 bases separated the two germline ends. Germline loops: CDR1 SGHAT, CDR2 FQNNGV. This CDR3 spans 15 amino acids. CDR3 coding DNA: TGTGCCAGCAGCACCGGGGGCTCGAACACCGGGGAGCTGTTTTTT. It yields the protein CASSTGGSNTGELFF.

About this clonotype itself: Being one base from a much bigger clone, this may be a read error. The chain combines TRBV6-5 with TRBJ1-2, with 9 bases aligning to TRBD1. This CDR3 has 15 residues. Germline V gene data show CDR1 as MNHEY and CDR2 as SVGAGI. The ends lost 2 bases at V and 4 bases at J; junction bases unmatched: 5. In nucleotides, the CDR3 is TGTGCCAGCAGTTACGCGGGACAGGGTACCTATGGCTACACCTTC. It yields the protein CASSYAGQGTYGYTF.

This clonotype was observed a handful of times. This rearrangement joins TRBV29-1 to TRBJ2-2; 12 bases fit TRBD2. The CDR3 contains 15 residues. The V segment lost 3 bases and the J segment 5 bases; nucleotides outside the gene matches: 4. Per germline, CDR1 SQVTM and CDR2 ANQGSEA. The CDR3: CSVETSGRGTGELFF. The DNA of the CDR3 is TGCAGCGTTGAGACTAGCGGGAGAGGTACCGGGGAGCTGTTTTTT.

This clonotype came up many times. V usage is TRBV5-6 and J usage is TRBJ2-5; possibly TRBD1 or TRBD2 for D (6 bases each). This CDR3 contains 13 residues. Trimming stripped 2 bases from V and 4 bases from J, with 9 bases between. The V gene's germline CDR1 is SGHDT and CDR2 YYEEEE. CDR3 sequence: CASSLPGAETQYF. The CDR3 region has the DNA TGTGCCAGCAGCTTACCGGGGGCAGAGACCCAGTACTTC. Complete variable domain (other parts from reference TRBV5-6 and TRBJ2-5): DAGVTQSPTHLIKTRGQQVTLRCSPKSGHDTVSWYQQALGQGPQFIFQYYEEEERQRGNFPDRFSGHQFPNYSSELNVNALLLGDSALYLCASSLPGAETQYFGPGTRLLVL.

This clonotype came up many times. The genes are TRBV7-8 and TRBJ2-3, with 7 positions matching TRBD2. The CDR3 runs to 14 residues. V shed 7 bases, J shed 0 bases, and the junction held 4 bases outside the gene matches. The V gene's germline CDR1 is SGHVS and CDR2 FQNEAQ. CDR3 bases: TGTGCCAGCAAGAGCGGGACTAGCACAGATACGCAGTATTTT. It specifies CASKSGTSTDTQYF.

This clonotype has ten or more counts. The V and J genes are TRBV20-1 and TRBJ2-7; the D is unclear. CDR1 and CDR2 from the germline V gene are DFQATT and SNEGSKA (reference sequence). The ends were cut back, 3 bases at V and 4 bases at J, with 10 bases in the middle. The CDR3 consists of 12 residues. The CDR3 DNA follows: TGCAGTGCTAGCGGAGCTCAGTACGAGCAGTACTTC. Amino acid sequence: CSASGAQYEQYF.